The entry that follows covers one T cell receptor beta chain sequence. Its antigen is unknown. Nothing much larger sits one base from this clone, and base qualities are not available. Participants were included only if at least one PBMC sample before ART initiation and at least two post-ART samples were available. Every participant with HIV received treatment in the United States of America. Before DNA extraction, cryopreserved samples of roughly 0.9-11 million PBMC were thawed and then washed. At the time of the earliest PBMC sample, participants with HIV were aged between about 23 and 54 years. Per participant, PBMC samples came from 1-4 timepoints prior to ART initiation and 2-8 timepoints following ART initiation, for a median of 7 samples. For every participant, serial HIV viral load, CD4+ T-cell count, ART history and demographic data were obtained. A Qiagen kit on a QIAcube was used to extract genomic DNA from unsorted PBMC, with samples processed in batches of 12.

This sample stems from a study of long-term antiretroviral therapy in people with HIV (dated by TCRdb to between 2022 and 2023). For the wider study: Collection of the earliest samples took place about a decade ahead of the 2015 WHO recommendation for immediate ART, at a time when ART was typically delayed until CD4 counts fell. No cross-contamination during QIAcube processing was shown when test extractions of a monoclonal T-cell line were performed alongside approximately 32 polyclonal samples. Among the 30 to 35 participants with HIV, eleven to twelve were female. This retrospective serial study examined whether starting ART and sustained HIV suppression were associated with changes in the composition and diversity of the TRB repertoire in peripheral blood. From some 30 adults with confirmed HIV infection, the cohort provided some 200 cryopreserved PBMC samples, gathered serially across a mean of about six years (range 1-12). The investigation overall reported the following: The repertoire was dominated across all time points by expanded TRB clones identified before ART initiation, although this dominance was seen to fluctuate and to decrease in many PLHIV after ART. Because pre-ART samples had limited cell numbers, unsorted PBMC were profiled rather than sorted CD4+ and CD8+ T cells. HIV repertoires had narrower CDR3 length ranges than controls, and the network structure suggested an antigen-experienced repertoire that shifted only slightly toward naive after ART. The samples span the years 2004 to 2017, and the ART regimens used may be less effective than current regimens. Owing to limited PBMC availability, only the TCR beta chain was sequenced, without alpha chain pairing. A significant increase in TRB diversity was found to be associated with ART initiation, although TRB diversity was observed to remain significantly below that of transplant donor controls even after long-term ART. Inferences about post-ART repertoire changes are limited because no data were available on ART adherence, viral resistance or therapy changes.

The immunoSEQ hsTCRB v3.0 assay was used at survey level resolution to sequence the TRB variable region. The targeted TRB sequencing depth was roughly 35,000-50,000 T-cell genomes per sample. An Illumina MiSeq with a v3 150-cycle kit was used to sequence the pooled TRB libraries. On the study's bioinformatics: Repertoire analysis ran in R within a reproducible Nextflow workflow covering QC, data transformation and analysis. LymphoSeq2, an R package for AIRR-Seq data exploration, was used to implement custom analyses. A handful of samples that yielded fewer than 5000 total TRB sequences were excluded, so that 188 HIV repertoires were analyzed. Among the approximately 180 retained HIV repertoires, around 60 were collected before ART initiation and about 130 were collected after ART initiation. Repertoires were downsampled to 5000 TRB nucleotide sequences, with summary statistics averaged over 100 downsampling iterations. TRB sequences were retained for analysis only if CDR3 regions of at least seven amino acids were present. Diversity was measured with a Shannon entropy-derived clonality score and the Gini coefficient. In the repertoire networks, any two of the top 5000 CDR3 amino acid sequences were linked whenever the two sequences differed by an edit distance of one. For TRB CDR3 amino acid sequences, GLIPH2 was used to predict antigen specificity groups and MHC restriction. CDR3 amino acid sequences were matched against VDJdb and McPAS-TCR to flag known CMV, EBV, HIV or tissue antigen associations. Pre-ART, post-ART and control groups were compared with Wilcoxon signed-rank tests and Holm-Bonferroni correction. TCRdb's version of the immuneACCESS table is confined to in-frame rearrangements and falls short of the full clone set. An unresolved V gene accounts for under half of the shortfall where checked; the remainder is of unknown origin. D and trimming were read from the DNA, whereas the V and J calls and clone size are those reported in that table. The sample contains around 11,000 clones, about four fifths of them found a single time. The ten top clones hold under 20% of the sample.

V trim: 2 bases; J trim: 1 base; unmatched bases: 4. CDR1 and CDR2 (LNHNV, YYDKDF) derive from the germline V gene (reference sequence). Counted from cysteine to phenylalanine, this CDR3 has 15 amino acids. Solely the CDR3 DNA is kept, with 45 bases framed from the first base. This material consisted of unsorted PBMCs, taken 1.8 years after starting antiretroviral therapy. Recombination joined TRBV15 with TRBJ2-5, with TRBD1 matching 7 junction bases. This receptor was obtained from a man aged 40-55 years with HIV. At the DNA level, the sequence is TGTGCCACCAGCAGAAAAACAGGGGCCCAAGAGACCCAGTACTTC. Translated, this gives CATSRKTGAQETQYF.